Given below is one T cell receptor (beta chain) in context. Its specificity is not known. The data derive from a study of CD8 T cells in ankylosing spondylitis. Study-wide results and limits: Disease-linked clones, CD8+, were relatively rare in peripheral blood. It appeared that ankylosing spondylitis blood was characterized by a TCR beta motif of about 8 highly homologous variants.

Scientists made TCR beta libraries using quantitative 5'-RACE with molecular barcodes. MiXCR, run by TCRdb on the 5' RACE reads, gives a single entry per CDR3 protein. The sample contains 250,000 to 350,000 distinct CDR3 sequences, around 18% of which appear only once. The CDR3 is 15 residues long. Trimming cost V 2 bases and J 9 bases; bases outside gene matches: 3. Germline lookup yields CDR1 SGHTA and CDR2 FQGTGA. The V call is TRBV7-3, the J call TRBJ2-1; 14 bases match TRBD2. This receptor was taken from a male donor with ankylosing spondylitis or in good health (not recorded which). Material: blood, either unsorted or a sorted T cell fraction (not recorded which). CDR3 loop: CASSLAGLAGGEQFF. CDR3 sequence (DNA): TGTGCCAGCAGCTTAGCCGGACTAGCGGGGGGTGAGCAGTTCTTC.